The rows below give T cell receptor beta chains drawn from one sample of a study of blood T cell repertoires in COVID-19. The data were produced by immunoSEQ multiplex PCR, yet TCRdb's version contains in-frame clones alone and is incomplete. The table lists roughly 95,000 clones, 75% to 95% of them singletons, with around 4% in the top ten. Sequencing was performed on peripheral blood. The receptors here all came from a woman between 45 and 60 years old in a cohort sampled during active COVID-19. Each CDR3 is given with its conserved first and last residue. The D gene is left open where the match is weak. Clone size is stated in some rows and not others, as once, few, many or a class when expanded.

V: TRBV3-1/TRBV3-2
size: NA
D: NA
J: TRBJ2-5
CDR3: CASSQDWAVEETQYF
DNA: TGTGCCAGCAGCCAAGATTGGGCCGTCGAAGAGACCCAGTACTTC

V: TRBV7-8
size: NA
D: TRBD2
J: TRBJ2-1
CDR3: CASSSLAGGHNEQFF
DNA: TGTGCCAGCAGCTCTCTAGCGGGGGGTCACAATGAGCAGTTCTTC

V: TRBV7-3
size: NA
D: NA
J: TRBJ2-3
CDR3: CASSLYRSTDTQYF
DNA: TGTGCCAGCAGCTTATACAGAAGCACAGATACGCAGTATTTT

V: TRBV6-1
size: NA
D: TRBD2
J: TRBJ2-1
CDR3: CASSEAWGPSGTAYNEQFF
DNA: TGTGCCAGCAGTGAAGCGTGGGGACCTAGCGGGACAGCCTACAATGAGCAGTTCTTC

V: TRBV7-9
size: NA
D: TRBD2
J: TRBJ2-3
CDR3: CASSLSGRDSTDTQYF
DNA: TGTGCCAGCAGCTTGAGCGGGAGGGATTCCACAGATACGCAGTATTTT

V: TRBV30
size: once
D: TRBD1
J: TRBJ1-2
CDR3: CAWSRRGQGPNGYTF
DNA: TGTGCCTGGAGTAGGAGAGGACAGGGACCAAATGGCTACACCTTC

V: TRBV6-6
size: NA
D: TRBD1
J: TRBJ1-2
CDR3: CASSYEGTGTVYGYTF
DNA: TGTGCCAGCAGTTACGAAGGGACAGGGACTGTTTATGGCTACACCTTC

V: TRBV3-1/TRBV3-2
size: NA
D: NA
J: TRBJ1-1
CDR3: CASSQATPWGDTEAFF
DNA: TGTGCCAGCAGCCAAGCTACTCCCTGGGGGGACACTGAAGCTTTCTTT

V: TRBV4-2
size: NA
D: NA
J: TRBJ1-1
CDR3: CASSSVDTDTEAFF
DNA: TGTGCCAGCAGCTCCGTGGACACCGACACTGAAGCTTTCTTT

V: TRBV5-1
size: NA
D: TRBD2
J: TRBJ2-3
CDR3: CASSLSAGGPDTQYF
DNA: TGCGCCAGCAGCTTATCGGCGGGAGGGCCGGATACGCAGTATTTT

V: TRBV5-6
size: NA
D: TRBD1
J: TRBJ2-5
CDR3: CASSRRDRGETQYF
DNA: TGTGCCAGCAGCCGACGGGACAGGGGAGAGACCCAGTACTTC

V: TRBV28
size: NA
D: NA
J: TRBJ2-7
CDR3: CASTSGQRGGEQYF
DNA: TGTGCCAGCACCAGCGGCCAACGAGGGGGTGAGCAGTACTTC

V: TRBV3-1/TRBV3-2
size: NA
D: NA
J: TRBJ2-2
CDR3: CASSQSWNTGELFF
DNA: TGTGCCAGCAGCCAATCCTGGAACACCGGGGAGCTGTTTTTT

V: TRBV5-8
size: NA
D: NA
J: TRBJ2-2
CDR3: CASSPRGGGDTGELFF
DNA: TGTGCCAGCAGCCCGAGAGGGGGGGGAGACACCGGGGAGCTGTTTTTT

V: TRBV21-1
size: once
D: NA
J: TRBJ2-3
CDR3: CASSKVGSRRDTQYF
DNA: TGTGCCAGCAGCAAAGTTGGCAGCCGGAGGGATACGCAGTATTTT

V: TRBV6-5
size: NA
D: NA
J: TRBJ2-5
CDR3: CASSTGSSETQYF
DNA: TGTGCCAGCAGTACGGGTAGCTCGGAGACCCAGTACTTC

V: TRBV7-2
size: once
D: NA
J: TRBJ2-7
CDR3: CASSLGLLHYEQYF
DNA: TGTGCCAGCAGCTTAGGGCTGTTACACTACGAGCAGTACTTC

V: TRBV6-5
size: NA
D: NA
J: TRBJ2-5
CDR3: CASSRDNLQETQYF
DNA: TGTGCCAGCTCCCGGGACAACCTCCAAGAGACCCAGTACTTC

V: TRBV19
size: NA
D: NA
J: TRBJ2-1
CDR3: CASSTVGYNEQFF
DNA: TGTGCCAGTAGTACCGTCGGGTACAATGAGCAGTTCTTC

V: TRBV19
size: NA
D: TRBD2
J: TRBJ2-7
CDR3: CASSTPGRAGEQYF
DNA: TGTGCCAGTAGTACTCCCGGGAGGGCGGGCGAGCAGTACTTC

V: TRBV18
size: NA
D: NA
J: TRBJ1-1
CDR3: CASSPQRDTEAFF
DNA: TGTGCCAGCTCACCACAGAGGGACACTGAAGCTTTCTTT

V: TRBV12-3/TRBV12-4
size: NA
D: NA
J: TRBJ2-1
CDR3: CASSLSRGEQFF
DNA: TGTGCCAGCAGCCTCTCGAGAGGTGAGCAGTTCTTC

V: TRBV10-3
size: NA
D: TRBD2
J: TRBJ2-7
CDR3: CAIKGLAGEQYF
DNA: TGTGCCATCAAGGGACTAGCGGGAGAGCAGTACTTC

V: TRBV19
size: NA
D: TRBD1
J: TRBJ1-2
CDR3: CASSIGGGGGPYGYTF
DNA: TGTGCCAGTAGTATAGGAGGGGGCGGGGGGCCCTATGGCTACACCTTC

V: TRBV2
size: once
D: NA
J: TRBJ1-6
CDR3: CASKRDGNSPLHF
DNA: TGTGCCAGCAAGCGGGACGGAAATTCACCCCTCCACTTT

V: TRBV5-1
size: NA
D: NA
J: TRBJ2-6
CDR3: CASSLGGSSGANVLTF
DNA: TGCGCCAGCAGCTTAGGAGGGAGCTCTGGGGCCAACGTCCTGACTTTC

V: TRBV6-2/TRBV6-3
size: NA
D: NA
J: TRBJ2-7
CDR3: CASSNTIYYEQYF
DNA: TGTGCCAGCAGTAACACAATTTACTACGAGCAGTACTTC

V: TRBV14
size: NA
D: NA
J: TRBJ1-1
CDR3: CASSPLSGSGATEAFF
DNA: TGTGCCAGCAGCCCCCTGTCCGGCAGCGGGGCCACTGAAGCTTTCTTT

V: TRBV11-2
size: NA
D: TRBD1
J: TRBJ2-1
CDR3: CASSTRTGANEQFF
DNA: TGTGCCAGCAGCACAAGGACAGGGGCGAATGAGCAGTTCTTC

V: TRBV5-1
size: once
D: NA
J: TRBJ2-3
CDR3: CASSLDPYSDTQYF
DNA: TGCGCCAGCAGCTTGGACCCCTACTCAGATACGCAGTATTTT

V: TRBV5-1
size: once
D: NA
J: TRBJ1-2
CDR3: CASSLIGQTNYGYTF
DNA: TGCGCCAGCAGCTTGATCGGACAGACTAACTATGGCTACACCTTC

V: TRBV6-5
size: NA
D: NA
J: TRBJ1-1
CDR3: CASSSPGGRTEAFF
DNA: TGTGCCAGCTCTTCTCCGGGGGGCAGGACTGAAGCTTTCTTT

V: TRBV5-1
size: NA
D: NA
J: TRBJ1-2
CDR3: CASSPGGVQGYTF
DNA: TGCGCCAGCAGCCCGGGCGGGGTACAAGGCTACACCTTC

V: TRBV11-2
size: once
D: NA
J: TRBJ2-1
CDR3: CASSGLRTYNEQFF
DNA: TGTGCCAGCAGCGGGCTCCGGACTTACAATGAGCAGTTCTTC

V: TRBV7-8
size: NA
D: NA
J: TRBJ1-5
CDR3: CASSVSRVSNQPQHF
DNA: TGTGCCAGCAGCGTGTCCAGGGTCAGCAATCAGCCCCAGCATTTT

V: TRBV20-1
size: NA
D: NA
J: TRBJ2-7
CDR3: CSVSRGYEQYF
DNA: TGCAGTGTGTCGCGCGGGTACGAGCAGTACTTC

V: TRBV12-5
size: NA
D: TRBD2
J: TRBJ2-7
CDR3: CASGSPPGGAAGYEQYF
DNA: TGTGCTAGTGGTTCCCCACCCGGGGGGGCGGCTGGATACGAGCAGTACTTC

V: TRBV5-1
size: NA
D: TRBD1
J: TRBJ1-6
CDR3: CASSLGDSSYNSPLHF
DNA: TGCGCCAGCAGCTTGGGGGACAGCTCCTATAATTCACCCCTCCACTTT

V: TRBV3-1/TRBV3-2
size: NA
D: NA
J: TRBJ1-1
CDR3: CASSQDRVTEAFF
DNA: TGTGCCAGCAGCCAAGACAGGGTGACTGAAGCTTTCTTT

V: TRBV10-3
size: NA
D: NA
J: TRBJ1-2
CDR3: CAISESGLGIGYTF
DNA: TGTGCCATCAGTGAGTCGGGCTTAGGAATTGGCTACACCTTC

V: TRBV3-1/TRBV3-2
size: NA
D: NA
J: TRBJ2-1
CDR3: CASSNRVISYNEQFF
DNA: TGTGCCAGCAGCAACAGGGTTATATCCTACAATGAGCAGTTCTTC

V: TRBV15
size: NA
D: TRBD1
J: TRBJ2-1
CDR3: CATNPGQINEQFF
DNA: TGTGCCACCAACCCGGGACAGATCAATGAGCAGTTCTTC

V: TRBV28
size: NA
D: NA
J: TRBJ1-1
CDR3: CASRPDNTEAFF
DNA: TGTGCCAGCCGTCCAGATAACACTGAAGCTTTCTTT

V: TRBV11-2
size: NA
D: NA
J: TRBJ2-5
CDR3: CASSRGTQETQYF
DNA: TGTGCCAGCAGCCGCGGGACCCAAGAGACCCAGTACTTC

V: TRBV4-1
size: NA
D: NA
J: TRBJ1-1
CDR3: CASSQDLGRVRAEAFF
DNA: TGCGCCAGCAGCCAAGATCTTGGCAGGGTACGGGCTGAAGCTTTCTTT

V: TRBV12-3/TRBV12-4
size: NA
D: NA
J: TRBJ1-4
CDR3: CASSFPNEKLFF
DNA: TGTGCCAGCAGTTTCCCGAATGAAAAACTGTTTTTT